This entry concerns a single TCR beta chain. Each CDR3 protein gets one entry after TCRdb re-called the RT-PCR reads with MiXCR. The sample has hundreds of thousands of distinct CDR3 sequences, approximately 15% seen once. Germline V gene data show CDR1 as KGHSH and CDR2 as LQKENI. V was trimmed by 0 bases and J by 5 bases, leaving 13 bases between them. The CDR3 has 15 residues. The source is a female donor in good health, serving as a healthy control. The source material was memory CD4+ T cells from blood. The chain carries TRBV18 and TRBJ1-1, with a tentative D call TRBD1 (5 bases). CDR3 loop: CASSPPKGVWTEAFF. In DNA form, the CDR3 reads TGTGCCAGCTCACCACCTAAAGGGGTGTGGACTGAAGCTTTCTTT.